One T cell receptor beta chain is described in this entry. Its antigen remains unidentified. These data belong to a study of post-analysis software for immune sequencing data. About the research overall: In terms of disease course, relapsing-remitting, secondary progressive and progressive-relapsing multiple sclerosis were included.

The study, taken as a whole, reports: Strong same-batch co-clustering of samples appeared with F measure clustering. Relative to controls, patients with multiple sclerosis showed significantly lower normalized Chao1 diversity.

Carried by the TCR beta cDNA libraries were unique molecular identifiers. T cells numbering 1 to 10 million yielded some 480,000 cDNA molecules. TCRdb reanalysed the PCR reads using MiXCR and keeps one entry per CDR3 protein. The sample contains roughly 700,000 distinct CDR3 sequences, 25% to 30% of which appear only once. The sequencing input was blood. This receptor was obtained from a girl aged 5-17 years with multiple sclerosis.

CDR3 DNA: TGTGCCAGCAGAACGCGCTTCTTTGGGACAGGTTACGAGCAGTACTTC. Its translation: CASRTRFFGTGYEQYF. The chain couples TRBV6-2 or TRBV6-3 to TRBJ2-5; 8 bases align to TRBD1. TRBJ2-7 matches the DNA end more closely, so the J call is doubtful. This CDR3 region has 16 residues. CDR1 MNHEY and CDR2 SVGEGT come from the germline V gene.